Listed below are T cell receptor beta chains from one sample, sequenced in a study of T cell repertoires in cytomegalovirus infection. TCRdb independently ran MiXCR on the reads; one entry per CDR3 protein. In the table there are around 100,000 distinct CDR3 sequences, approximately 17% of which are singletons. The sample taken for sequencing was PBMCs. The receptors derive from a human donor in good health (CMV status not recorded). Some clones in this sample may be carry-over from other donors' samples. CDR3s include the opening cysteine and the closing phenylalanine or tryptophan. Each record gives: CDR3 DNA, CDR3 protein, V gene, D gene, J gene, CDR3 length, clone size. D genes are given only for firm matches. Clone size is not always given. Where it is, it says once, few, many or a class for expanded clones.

TGTGCCAGCAGCTTATCTAGCGGGGGGGCAAAGTACGAGCAGTACTTC CASSLSSGGAKYEQYF TRBV7-2 TRBD2 TRBJ2-7 16 .
TGTGCCATCAGTGATAAGGGGCCCAGCTCCTACGAGCAGTACTTC CAISDKGPSSYEQYF TRBV10-3 . TRBJ2-7 15 many
TGCAGTGCTAGAGATGAGGGTTGGAGGGAGCAAGAGACCCAGTACTTC CSARDEGWREQETQYF TRBV20-1 . TRBJ2-5 16 .
TGTGCCAGCACGACAGGGTCTCAGCCCCAGCATTTT CASTTGSQPQHF TRBV28 TRBD1 TRBJ1-5 12 few
TGTGCCAGCAGCCAAGATCCAGGGCAGGGCAAAAACATTCAGTACTTC CASSQDPGQGKNIQYF TRBV3-1 . TRBJ2-4 16 .
TGTGCCAGCAGTGAAGTAGGAAGCACAGATACGCAGTATTTT CASSEVGSTDTQYF TRBV2 . TRBJ2-3 14 many
TGTGCCAGCAGCTCGAGGATAGATGAGCAGTTCTTC CASSSRIDEQFF TRBV25-1 . TRBJ2-1 12 .
TGTGCCAGCAGCCCGGGGGGGGAGCTAGCCAAAAACATTCAGTACTTC CASSPGGELAKNIQYF TRBV7-3 TRBD2 TRBJ2-4 16 once
TGTGCCAGCAGCACGGGACTAGCGGGACAAGAGACCCAGTACTTC CASSTGLAGQETQYF TRBV5-8 TRBD2 TRBJ2-5 15 once
TGTGCCAGCAGTGCGCAGGGGGTAAGGAAACAGCCCCAGCATTTT CASSAQGVRKQPQHF TRBV6-5 TRBD1 TRBJ1-5 15 .
TGTGCCACCAGTGATCGACGGCGGGAGCTGTTTTTT CATSDRRRELFF TRBV24-1 . TRBJ2-2 12 .
TGTGCCAGCAGTTACTCAGGGGGTAGAGACTACGAGCAGTACTTC CASSYSGGRDYEQYF TRBV6-1 TRBD1 TRBJ2-7 15 few
TGTGCCAGCAGCTTGGCTGGAACCCTGGACAGGGGGCGGGGGCACTATGGCTACACCTTC CASSLAGTLDRGRGHYGYTF TRBV5-4 TRBD1 TRBJ1-2 20 few
TGTGCCAGCAGCTCTGCGGAGGCCAGGGTGAATGAAGCTTTCTTT CASSSAEARVNEAFF TRBV7-2 . TRBJ1-1 15 .
TGCGCCAGCAGCCAAGGTTTAGCCGTGGACTATGGCTACACCTTC CASSQGLAVDYGYTF TRBV4-1 . TRBJ1-2 15 .
TGTGCCACAGGGGGCAGATTGAACACTGAAGCTTTCTTT CATGGRLNTEAFF TRBV12-3/TRBV12-4 TRBD1 TRBJ1-1 13 few
TGTGCCAGCTCACCCCCAGGGATAGCCAAAAACATTCAGTACTTC CASSPPGIAKNIQYF TRBV18 . TRBJ2-4 15 few
TGTGCCAGCAGTTACTCGGGACTAGCGGATTACAATGAGCAGTTCTTC CASSYSGLADYNEQFF TRBV6-6 TRBD2 TRBJ2-1 16 .